Each of the 20 T cell receptor beta chains below was sequenced from the same sample in a study of OX40 agonist ivuxolimab in advanced cancers. TCRdb's table, derived via immunoSEQ multiplex PCR, lists solely in-frame clones and lacks some. This sample carries tens of thousands of clones, approximately 90% of them seen once, and the ten largest clones take 4.5% to 6%. The source material was CD4+ or CD8+ T cells sorted from blood, sampled in a trial of the OX40 agonist ivuxolimab. The receptors stem from an adult with an advanced solid tumor such as melanoma, head and neck, liver or kidney cancer.

Only a few counts were recorded for this clone. The rearrangement links TRBV7-9 to TRBJ1-5; 8 bases match TRBD1. The V gene's germline CDR1 is SEHNR and CDR2 FQNEAQ (reference sequence). The J segment lost 0 bases and the V segment lost 4 bases, leaving 5 bases of the junction unmatched. The CDR3 length is 16 residues. The CDR3 loop reads CASSSSDRGSNQPQHF. Here the CDR3 DNA reads TGTGCCAGCAGCTCGAGTGACAGGGGTAGCAATCAGCCCCAGCATTTT.

The chain has TRBV27 and TRBJ2-2; D is unresolved. The CDR3 has 13 residues. Between the trimmed V and J ends, which lost 2 bases and 7 bases, there was a span of 8 bases. Germline V CDR1 and CDR2: MNHEY, SMNVEV (reference sequence). For the CDR3, the DNA is TGTGCCAGCAGTTTAGGTGTTTTCGGGGAGCTGTTTTTT. Translated, it gives CASSLGVFGELFF.

V and J are TRBV11-2 and TRBJ2-1; D might be TRBD2 (6 bases). The CDR3 sequence is 13 residues long. In germline, CDR1 is SGHAT, CDR2 FQNNGV. V was clipped by 1 base and J by 8 bases, with 9 bases between them. CDR3 protein: CASSLGRGDEQFF. The CDR3 nucleotides read TGTGCCAGCAGCTTAGGCCGCGGGGATGAGCAGTTCTTC.

The chain couples TRBV7-2 to TRBJ1-5; possible D gene TRBD1, 5 bases. V was pared by 5 bases and J by 7 bases, with 12 bases between. Germline V gives CDR1 SGHTA, CDR2 FQGNSA. The length of the CDR3 is 13 residues. CDR3 loop: CASSHPGNQPQHF. CDR3 coding DNA: TGTGCCAGCAGCCACCCAGGGAACCAGCCCCAGCATTTT.

This clone showed up just a few times. This chain connects TRBV14 to TRBJ2-7, with D perhaps TRBD1 (7 bases). The V and J ends lost 7 bases and 7 bases respectively, with 26 bases between them. The CDR3 extends over 16 amino acids. Germline V gene data show CDR1 as SGHDN and CDR2 as FVKESK. The CDR3 region has the DNA TGTGCCAGCACCATAGGGGGCTCCTCACCTCGGGGGGAGCAGTACTTC. Translating it yields CASTIGGSSPRGEQYF.

V and J are TRBV7-6 and TRBJ1-5; D gene uncertain. V was cut by 5 bases and J by 3 bases, with 17 bases left in between. This CDR3 is built from 16 residues. CDR1 and CDR2 from the germline V gene are SGHVS and FNYEAQ. The CDR3 DNA reads TGTGCCAGCAGCCCAATCGGATGGAGGAACAATCAGCCCCAGCATTTT. It specifies CASSPIGWRNNQPQHF.

The rearrangement links TRBV5-1 to TRBJ2-7, with D possibly called TRBD1 or TRBD2 (5 bases each). This CDR3 is built from 13 residues. Per germline, CDR1 SGHRS and CDR2 YFSETQ. Trimming took 5 bases from V and 4 from J, leaving 13 bases between them. The CDR3, as DNA: TGCGCCAGCAGACCGGGACCGGAATACGAGCAGTACTTC. Translating gives CASRPGPEYEQYF.

The J gene is TRBJ2-6, the V gene TRBV28; no firm D call. CDR1 MDHEN and CDR2 SYDVKM come from the germline V gene. Trimming stripped 5 bases from V and 0 bases from J, with 5 bases between. The CDR3 runs to 14 residues. The CDR3 loop reads CASSLPSGANVLTF. CDR3 DNA: TGTGCCAGCAGTCTCCCCTCTGGGGCCAACGTCCTGACTTTC.

The gene calls are TRBV29-1 and TRBJ2-7, with 9 bases that match TRBD2. Germline assignment: CDR1 SQVTM and CDR2 ANQGSEA. There are 12 residues in the CDR3. V was pared by 4 bases and J by 7 bases, with 5 bases of the junction left unmatched. The CDR3 reads CSVVAGVWEQYF. Written as DNA, the CDR3 is TGCAGCGTTGTAGCGGGAGTTTGGGAGCAGTACTTC.

The chain uses TRBV10-1 and TRBJ2-1, with TRBD1 as a possible D gene (5 bases). In germline, CDR1 is WNHNN, CDR2 SYGVQD (reference sequence). This CDR3 is built from 15 residues. Trimming left V 8 bases short and J 1 base short, with 15 bases between. The CDR3: CASQDSLGSYNEQFF. In DNA, the CDR3 is TGCGCCAGCCAAGACAGTCTAGGGTCCTACAATGAGCAGTTCTTC.

The rearrangement uses TRBV7-9 and TRBJ1-4, with unresolved D. The V gene lost 5 bases and the J gene lost 4 bases, with 17 bases spanning the gap. Germline loops: CDR1 SEHNR, CDR2 FQNEAQ (reference sequence). This CDR3 has 16 amino acids. For the CDR3, the DNA is TGTGCCAGCAGCCCAAAGCGACGGCTTAATAATGAAAAACTGTTTTTT. It codes for CASSPKRRLNNEKLFF.

The chain employs TRBV10-2 and TRBJ2-7; the match to TRBD1 covers 11 bases. Trimming took 5 bases from V and 3 from J; bases not matched to a gene: 6. The CDR3 length is 15 residues. CDR1 WSHSY and CDR2 SAAADI come from the germline V gene. CDR3 region: CASSTAGTGGYEQYF. The CDR3, as DNA: TGCGCCAGCAGTACGGCCGGGACAGGGGGCTACGAGCAGTACTTC.

The CDR3 protein is CASSPGRGTSGTDTQYF. The CDR3 DNA reads TGCGCCAGCAGCCCCGGCCGGGGGACTAGCGGGACAGATACGCAGTATTTT. The chain is built from TRBV5-1 and TRBJ2-3; TRBD2 agrees at 12 bases. CDR1 SGHRS and CDR2 YFSETQ come from the germline V gene. This CDR3 region has 17 residues. The V and J ends lost 4 bases and 3 bases, in that order; junction bases with no gene match: 9. Complete variable domain (other parts from reference TRBV5-1 and TRBJ2-3): KAGVTQTPRYLIKTRGQQVTLSCSPISGHRSVSWYQQTPGQGLQFLFEYFSETQRNKGNFPGRFSGRQFSNSRSEMNVSTLELGDSALYLCASSPGRGTSGTDTQYFGPGTRLTVL.

The chain couples TRBV25-1 to TRBJ1-1; D not certain. V gave up 7 bases and J gave up 5 bases, with 20 bases separating them. The CDR3 extends over 15 amino acids. Germline values: CDR1 MGHDK, CDR2 SYGVNS. CDR3 sequence: CASIGSSWRETEAFF. In DNA, the CDR3 is TGTGCCAGCATTGGAAGTAGTTGGAGGGAAACTGAAGCTTTCTTT. Combining the CDR3 with reference TRBV25-1 and TRBJ1-1 gives the whole variable domain EADIYQTPRYLVIGTGKKITLECSQTMGHDKMYWYQQDPGMELHLIHYSYGVNSTEKGDLSSESTVSRIRTEHFPLTLESARPSHTSQYLCASIGSSWRETEAFFGQGTRLTVV.

J is TRBJ1-5 and V is TRBV28; TRBD1 is a possible D gene (5 bases). Germline CDR1 and CDR2: MDHEN and SYDVKM. V lost 6 bases to trimming and J lost 7 bases, with 16 bases between them. This CDR3 is 14 amino acids long. Written as DNA, the CDR3 is TGTGCCAGCAGGTCCTCCGGGGGAGGCCAGCCCCAGCATTTT. Protein sequence: CASRSSGGGQPQHF.

The genes are TRBV28 and TRBJ1-2; no clear D gene. V was cut by 4 bases and J by 4 bases, with 16 bases left in between. CDR1 is MDHEN and CDR2 is SYDVKM in the germline V gene. The CDR3 runs 15 residues. CDR3 DNA: TGTGCCAGCAGTTCCTTTATTGGACCTAGCTATGGCTACACCTTC. Translation: CASSSFIGPSYGYTF.

This clone was seen just once. CDR3 loop: CASGGGPRDTEAFF. The CDR3 DNA is TGTGCCAGCGGTGGGGGGCCCAGAGACACTGAAGCTTTCTTT. V usage is TRBV5-6 and J usage is TRBJ1-1; D is possibly TRBD1 (6 bases). The germline V gene has CDR1 SGHDT and CDR2 YYEEEE. With 7 bases removed from V and 3 bases from J, the gap between germline ends came to 16 bases. CDR3 length equals 14 residues.

This clone has a handful of counts. The rearrangement joins TRBV7-9 to TRBJ2-1; 10 nucleotides match TRBD2. The germline V gene encodes CDR1 SEHNR and CDR2 FQNEAQ (reference sequence). Trimming at V came to 1 base and at J to 6 bases, leaving 6 bases not matched to a gene. This CDR3 contains 16 residues. CDR3 protein: CASSLVASGSLNEQFF. CDR3 in DNA: TGTGCCAGCAGCTTAGTGGCTAGCGGGAGCCTCAATGAGCAGTTCTTC.

This chain joins TRBV6-6 and TRBJ1-1; 7 bases match TRBD1. CDR3 size: 14 residues. Unmatched junction bases numbered 7, after V lost 8 bases and J lost 1 base. In germline, CDR1 is MNHNY, CDR2 SVGAGI (reference sequence). The CDR3 protein is CASGYRGRNTEAFF. The CDR3 DNA sequence: TGTGCCAGCGGGTACAGGGGACGGAACACTGAAGCTTTCTTT.

This sequence joins TRBV15 and TRBJ2-5, with D maybe TRBD2 (5 bases). The V end lost 0 bases, the J end lost 5 bases, and 13 bases lay between the germline ends. Germline V gene lookup returns CDR1 LNHNV and CDR2 YYDKDF (reference sequence). CDR3 length equals 15 residues. CDR3 DNA sequence: TGTGCCACCAGCAGAGATTACGGGAAAAAGGAGACCCAGTACTTC. The encoded protein is CATSRDYGKKETQYF. Full variable domain (rest looked up from reference TRBV15 and TRBJ2-5): DAMVIQNPRYQVTQFGKPVTLSCSQTLNHNVMYWYQQKSSQAPKLLFHYYDKDFNNEADTPDNFQSRRPNTSFCFLDIRSPGLGDTAMYLCATSRDYGKKETQYFGPGTRLLVL.